This is a list of T cell receptor beta chains from one sample in a study of CD8 T cells in ankylosing spondylitis. TCRdb reprocessed the 5' RACE reads via MiXCR and lists one record per CDR3 protein. The table shows roughly 490,000 distinct CDR3 sequences, with roughly 5.3% occurring only once. Sequences were obtained from blood, either unsorted or a sorted T cell fraction (not recorded which). Receptors originate from a male donor with ankylosing spondylitis. Each CDR3 is given with its conserved first and last residue. A D gene is named only where the DNA matches it firmly. Rows may omit the clone size; those that give it use once, few, many or a size class.

TGCAGTGCTACCGGGCTAGCGGGAACGGCAGGAGAGACCCAGTACTTC CSATGLAGTAGETQYF many TRBJ2-5 TRBV20-1 TRBD2
TGCAGTGCTAGAGAGGGGACTCTCAGCACAGATACGCAGTATTTT CSAREGTLSTDTQYF many TRBJ2-3 TRBV20-1 NA
TGTGCCAGCAGCCCCCGACCTATCCAAGAGACCCAGTACTTC CASSPRPIQETQYF many TRBJ2-5 TRBV12-3/TRBV12-4 NA
TGTGCCATCAGTGAGTCGAGGACACCCTCTCGTTACTTC CAISESRTPSRYF many TRBJ2-4 TRBV10-3 NA
TGTGCCATCAGTGGTTTCGGGACCCCTGGGACTGAAGCTTTCTTT CAISGFGTPGTEAFF many TRBJ1-1 TRBV10-3 NA
TGTGCCAGCACCAGACGCGGCGGAACCTACGAGCAGTACTTC CASTRRGGTYEQYF few TRBJ2-7 TRBV28 NA
TGTGCCAGCTCACCACCTAGCGGGAGAGGGGATGAGCAGTTCTTC CASSPPSGRGDEQFF NA TRBJ2-1 TRBV18 TRBD2
TGCAGTGCGGCGGGGTGGAGCTCCTTTAACTATGGCTACACCTTC CSAAGWSSFNYGYTF many TRBJ1-2 TRBV20-1 NA
TGTGCCACCTCCGCCGGTAGCGGGGCCTACAATGAGCAGTTCTTC CATSAGSGAYNEQFF many TRBJ2-1 TRBV24-1 TRBD2
TGTGCCAGCAGCCCCGCCGTCCCCCGGGACAGGGTCACCGGGGAGCTGTTTTTT CASSPAVPRDRVTGELFF many TRBJ2-2 TRBV11-2 TRBD1
TGTGCCAGCAGCGCGAACCCGGATAACTATGGCTACACCTTC CASSANPDNYGYTF NA TRBJ1-2 TRBV7-9 NA
TGCAGTGCTAGGGTGTTAGCCAAAAACATTCAGTACTTC CSARVLAKNIQYF NA TRBJ2-4 TRBV20-1 NA
TGTGCCAGCAGCCTAGAACTGGGCGGGCTCCAAGAGACCCAGTACTTC CASSLELGGLQETQYF few TRBJ2-5 TRBV7-9 NA